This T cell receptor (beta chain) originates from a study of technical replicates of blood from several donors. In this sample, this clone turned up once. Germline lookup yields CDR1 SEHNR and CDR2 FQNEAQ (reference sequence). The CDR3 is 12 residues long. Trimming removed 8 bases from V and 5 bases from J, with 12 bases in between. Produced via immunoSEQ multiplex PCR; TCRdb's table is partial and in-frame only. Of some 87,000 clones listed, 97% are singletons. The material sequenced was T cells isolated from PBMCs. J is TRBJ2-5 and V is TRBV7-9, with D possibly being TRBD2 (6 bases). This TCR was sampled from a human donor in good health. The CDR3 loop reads CASGRDWETQYF. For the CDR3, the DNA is TGTGCCAGCGGCCGGGACTGGGAGACCCAGTACTTC.